These 5 T cell receptor beta chains originate from one sample sequenced in a study of T cell responses to AZD1222 COVID-19 vaccine. This table comes from immunoSEQ multiplex PCR, and its TCRdb copy is limited to in-frame clones, with some not included. The sample contains fewer than 200,000 clones, 88% of which appear only once. The sequenced sample was peripheral blood, obtained 28 days after the second AZD1222 dose. These receptors were collected from an adult who received the AZD1222 COVID-19 vaccine.

The genes are TRBV14 and TRBJ1-1; no firm D call. The CDR3 totals 11 residues. Germline V CDR1 and CDR2: SGHDN, FVKESK. V was cut by 3 bases and J by 3 bases, with 2 bases left in between. CDR3 coding DNA: TGTGCCAGCAGCCAGTACACTGAAGCTTTCTTT. Its translation: CASSQYTEAFF.

The chain carries TRBV6-6 and TRBJ1-2; D is uncertain. Germline V gene sequence: CDR1 MNHNY, CDR2 SVGAGI (reference sequence). Deletions cut 6 bases from V and 8 bases from J, with 19 bases between. This CDR3 is built from 14 residues. The DNA for the CDR3 is TGTGCCAGCAGCCAGAGCCCACAGAGGACGGGCTACACCTTC. As protein: CASSQSPQRTGYTF.

For the CDR3, the DNA is TGTGCCAGCAGCTTGGATCTGGGGTCGGAGACCCAGTACTTC. Residues: CASSLDLGSETQYF. The V gene is TRBV5-6, the J gene TRBJ2-5; D gene uncertain. Trimming shortened V by 0 bases and J by 5 bases, and 11 bases separated the two germline ends. The CDR3 length is 14 residues. Germline CDR1 SGHDT, CDR2 YYEEEE.

The chain has TRBV6-2 or TRBV6-3 and TRBJ2-3, with 8 positions matching TRBD2. The CDR3 totals 15 residues. V lost 2 bases, J lost 3 bases, and 4 bases stayed unmatched. Germline-derived CDR1 and CDR2 are MNHEY and SVGEGT. CDR3 in amino acids: CASSYGGGLTDTQYF. Here the CDR3 DNA reads TGTGCCAGCAGTTACGGCGGGGGGTTGACAGATACGCAGTATTTT.

The V call is TRBV7-8, the J call TRBJ1-1, with TRBD1 matching over 9 bases. The germline CDR1 and CDR2 sequences are SGHVS and FQNEAQ. The CDR3 is 15 amino acids. Unmatched junction bases numbered 2, after V lost 2 bases and J lost 1 base. The DNA for the CDR3 is TGTGCCAGCAGCTTATGGACAGGGGAGAACACTGAAGCTTTCTTT. This gives the protein CASSLWTGENTEAFF.